Sequencing of this TCR beta chain was carried out in a study of OX40 agonist ivuxolimab in advanced cancers. Whole-study findings and limits: With doses of 0.1 to 3.0 mg/kg, CD4+ and CD8+ blood T cells had undergone clonal expansion by week 6. Near-lowest levels of clonal expansion characterized partial responders at 0.1-3.0 mg/kg. Researchers did not determine the expanded peripheral T cells' antigen specificity. Certain nonresponding patients likewise had low normalized T-cell clonal expansion.

With regard to this clone: Its target is not known.

The data were produced by immunoSEQ multiplex PCR, yet TCRdb's version contains in-frame clones alone and is incomplete. Here the sample spans tens of thousands of clones, 90% to 95% being singletons. Germline V CDR1 and CDR2: SGHNT, YYREEE (reference sequence). The germline V and J ends were trimmed by 0 bases and 7 bases, with 8 bases remaining between them. The CDR3 is made up of 13 amino acids. The starting material was CD4+ or CD8+ T cells sorted from blood, obtained in a trial of the OX40 agonist ivuxolimab. The V gene is TRBV5-4, the J gene TRBJ2-1; D remains unclear. This receptor was taken from an adult with an advanced solid tumor such as melanoma, head and neck, liver or kidney cancer. This CDR3 is CASSLVGKNEQFF. The CDR3 nucleotides are TGTGCCAGCAGCTTGGTAGGAAAAAATGAGCAGTTCTTC. The full variable domain, with the rest looked up from reference TRBV5-4 and TRBJ2-1, is ETGVTQSPTHLIKTRGQQVTLRCSSQSGHNTVSWYQQALGQGPQFIFQYYREEENGRGNFPPRFSGLQFPNYSSELNVNALELDDSALYLCASSLVGKNEQFFGPGTRLTVL.